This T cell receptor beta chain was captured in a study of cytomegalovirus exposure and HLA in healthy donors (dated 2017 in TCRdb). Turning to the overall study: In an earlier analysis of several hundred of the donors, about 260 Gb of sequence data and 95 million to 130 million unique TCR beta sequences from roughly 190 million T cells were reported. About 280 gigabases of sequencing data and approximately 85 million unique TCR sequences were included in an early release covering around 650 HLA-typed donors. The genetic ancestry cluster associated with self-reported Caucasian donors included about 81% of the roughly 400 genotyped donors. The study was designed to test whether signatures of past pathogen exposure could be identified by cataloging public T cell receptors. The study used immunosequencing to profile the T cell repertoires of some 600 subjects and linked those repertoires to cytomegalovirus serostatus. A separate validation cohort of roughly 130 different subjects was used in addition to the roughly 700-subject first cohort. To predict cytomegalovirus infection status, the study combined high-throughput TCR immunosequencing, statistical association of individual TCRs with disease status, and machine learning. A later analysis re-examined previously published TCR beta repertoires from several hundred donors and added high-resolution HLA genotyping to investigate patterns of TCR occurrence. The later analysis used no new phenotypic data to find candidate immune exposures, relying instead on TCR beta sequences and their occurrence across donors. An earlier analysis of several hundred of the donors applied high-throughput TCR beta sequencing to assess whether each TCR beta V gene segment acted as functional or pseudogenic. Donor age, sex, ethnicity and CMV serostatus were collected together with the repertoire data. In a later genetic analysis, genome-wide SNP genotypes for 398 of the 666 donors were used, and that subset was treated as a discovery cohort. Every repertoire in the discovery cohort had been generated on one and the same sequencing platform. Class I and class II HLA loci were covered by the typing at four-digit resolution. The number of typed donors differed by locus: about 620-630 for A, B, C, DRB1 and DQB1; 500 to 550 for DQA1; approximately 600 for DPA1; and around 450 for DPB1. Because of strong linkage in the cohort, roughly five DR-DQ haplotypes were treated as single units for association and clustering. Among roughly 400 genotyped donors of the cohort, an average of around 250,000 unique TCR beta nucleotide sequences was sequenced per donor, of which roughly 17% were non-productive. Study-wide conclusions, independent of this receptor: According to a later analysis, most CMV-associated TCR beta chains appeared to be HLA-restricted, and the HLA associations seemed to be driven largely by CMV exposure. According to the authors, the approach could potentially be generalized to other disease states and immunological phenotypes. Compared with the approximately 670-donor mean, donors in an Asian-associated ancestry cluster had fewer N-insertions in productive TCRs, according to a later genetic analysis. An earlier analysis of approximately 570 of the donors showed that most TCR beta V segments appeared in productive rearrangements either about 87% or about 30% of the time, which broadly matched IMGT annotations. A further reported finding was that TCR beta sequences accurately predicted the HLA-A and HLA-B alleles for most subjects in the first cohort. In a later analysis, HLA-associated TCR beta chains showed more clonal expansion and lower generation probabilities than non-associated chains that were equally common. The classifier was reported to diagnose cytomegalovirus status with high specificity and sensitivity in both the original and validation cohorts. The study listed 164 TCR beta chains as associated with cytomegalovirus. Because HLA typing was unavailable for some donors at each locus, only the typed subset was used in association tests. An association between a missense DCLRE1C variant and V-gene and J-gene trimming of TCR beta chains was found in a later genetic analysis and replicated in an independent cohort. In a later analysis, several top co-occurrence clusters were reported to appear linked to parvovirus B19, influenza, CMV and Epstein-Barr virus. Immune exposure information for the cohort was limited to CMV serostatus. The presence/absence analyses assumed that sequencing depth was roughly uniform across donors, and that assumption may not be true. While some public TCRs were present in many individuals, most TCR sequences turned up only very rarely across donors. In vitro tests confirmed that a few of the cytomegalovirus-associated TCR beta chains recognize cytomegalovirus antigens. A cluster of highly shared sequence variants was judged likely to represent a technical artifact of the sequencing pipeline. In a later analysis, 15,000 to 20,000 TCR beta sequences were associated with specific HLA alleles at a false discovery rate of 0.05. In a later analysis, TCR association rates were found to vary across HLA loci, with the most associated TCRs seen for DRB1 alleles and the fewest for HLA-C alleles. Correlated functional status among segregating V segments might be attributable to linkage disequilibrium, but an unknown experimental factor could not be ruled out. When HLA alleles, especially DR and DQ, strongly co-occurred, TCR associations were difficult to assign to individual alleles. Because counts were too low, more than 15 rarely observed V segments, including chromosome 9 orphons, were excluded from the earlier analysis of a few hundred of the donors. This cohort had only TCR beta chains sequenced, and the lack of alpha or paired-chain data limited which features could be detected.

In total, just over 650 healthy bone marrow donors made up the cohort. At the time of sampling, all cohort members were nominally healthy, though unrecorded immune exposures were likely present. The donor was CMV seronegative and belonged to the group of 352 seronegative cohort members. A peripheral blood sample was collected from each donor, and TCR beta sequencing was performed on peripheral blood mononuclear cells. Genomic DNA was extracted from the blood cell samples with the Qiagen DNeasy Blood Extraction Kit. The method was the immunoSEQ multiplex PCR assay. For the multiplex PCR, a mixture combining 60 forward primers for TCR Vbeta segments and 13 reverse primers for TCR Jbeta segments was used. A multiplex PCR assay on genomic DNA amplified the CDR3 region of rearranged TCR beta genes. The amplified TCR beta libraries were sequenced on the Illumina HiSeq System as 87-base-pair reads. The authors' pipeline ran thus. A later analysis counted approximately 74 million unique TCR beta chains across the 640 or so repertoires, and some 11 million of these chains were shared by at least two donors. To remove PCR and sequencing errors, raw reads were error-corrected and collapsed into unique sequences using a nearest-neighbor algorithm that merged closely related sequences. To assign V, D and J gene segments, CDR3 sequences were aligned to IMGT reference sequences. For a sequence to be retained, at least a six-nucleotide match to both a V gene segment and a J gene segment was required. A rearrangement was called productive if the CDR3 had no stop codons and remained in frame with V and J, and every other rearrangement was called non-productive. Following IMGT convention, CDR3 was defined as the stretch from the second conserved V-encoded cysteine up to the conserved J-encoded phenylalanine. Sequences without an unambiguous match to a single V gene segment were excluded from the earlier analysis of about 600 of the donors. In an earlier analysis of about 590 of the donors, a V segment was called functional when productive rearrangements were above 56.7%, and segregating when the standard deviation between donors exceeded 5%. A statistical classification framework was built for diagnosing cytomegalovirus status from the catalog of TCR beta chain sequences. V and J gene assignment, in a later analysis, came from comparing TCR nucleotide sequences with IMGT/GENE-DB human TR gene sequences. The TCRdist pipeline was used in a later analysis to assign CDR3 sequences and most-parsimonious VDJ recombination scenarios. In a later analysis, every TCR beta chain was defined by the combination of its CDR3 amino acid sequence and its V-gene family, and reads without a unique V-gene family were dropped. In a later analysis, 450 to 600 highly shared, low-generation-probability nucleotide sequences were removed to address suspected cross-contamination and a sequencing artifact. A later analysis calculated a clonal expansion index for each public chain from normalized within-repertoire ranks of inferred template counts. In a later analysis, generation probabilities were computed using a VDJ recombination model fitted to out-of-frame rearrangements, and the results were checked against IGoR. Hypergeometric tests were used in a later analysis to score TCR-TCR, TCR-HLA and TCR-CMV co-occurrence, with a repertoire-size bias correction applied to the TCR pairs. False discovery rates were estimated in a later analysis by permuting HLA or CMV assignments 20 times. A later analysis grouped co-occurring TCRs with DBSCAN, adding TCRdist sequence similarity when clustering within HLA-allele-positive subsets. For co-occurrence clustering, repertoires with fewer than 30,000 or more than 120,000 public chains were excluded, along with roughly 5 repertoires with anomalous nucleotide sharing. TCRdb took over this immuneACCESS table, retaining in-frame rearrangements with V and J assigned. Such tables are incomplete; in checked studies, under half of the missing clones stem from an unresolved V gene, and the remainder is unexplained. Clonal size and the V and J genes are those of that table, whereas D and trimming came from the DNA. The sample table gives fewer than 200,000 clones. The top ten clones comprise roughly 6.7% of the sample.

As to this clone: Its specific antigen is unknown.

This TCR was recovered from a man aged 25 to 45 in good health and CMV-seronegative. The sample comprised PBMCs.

The nucleotides are TGCGCCAGCACCACGGGACACCAGAACACCGGGGAGCTGTTTTTT. This sequence encodes CASTTGHQNTGELFF. The rearranged segments are TRBV5-1 and TRBJ2-2, and the D gene may be TRBD1, 6 bases matching. The CDR3 covers 15 residues, taking in both the cysteine and the phenylalanine. Only CDR3 DNA remains: 45 bases, in frame from the first base. V lost 6 bases and J lost 1 base; the stretch between them is 13 bases long. CDR1 SGHRS and CDR2 YFSETQ were looked up in the germline V gene.